Listed below are T cell receptor beta chains from one sample, sequenced in a study of T-cell reconstitution after alpha-beta-depleted transplantation in children. A single record per CDR3 protein comes from TCRdb applying MiXCR to the PCR reads. The sample includes approximately 15,000 distinct CDR3 sequences, roughly 7.6% of them seen just once. The sample in question was PBMCs, mostly from graft donor cells, obtained 60 days after TCRalphabeta/CD19-depleted stem cell transplant. The receptors come from a boy in the first two years of life who had a stem cell transplant for Wiskott-Aldrich syndrome, so the T cells may come from the graft donor. Each CDR3 is given with its conserved first and last residue. Each record gives: D gene, V gene, J gene, clone size, CDR3 DNA, CDR3 protein. A D gene is named only where the DNA matches it firmly. Some rows have no size entry. The others give once, few or many, or a class for an expanded clone.

>-|TRBV12-3/TRBV12-4|TRBJ2-2|-
TGTGCCTTCAGTTTTTCCGGATTGGGGGCTAAAGCCGGGGAGCTGTTTTTT
CAFSFSGLGAKAGELFF
>-|TRBV7-2|TRBJ2-1|many
TGTGCCAGCAGCTTAAGGCTAGTGGAAAATGAGCAGTTCTTC
CASSLRLVENEQFF
>-|TRBV20-1|TRBJ1-4|many
TGCAGTGCCCCGGGACGGGCAACTAATGAAAAACTGTTTTTT
CSAPGRATNEKLFF
>-|TRBV12-3/TRBV12-4|TRBJ2-2|many
TGTGCCAGCAGTTTCCAGGGGTGGACCGGGGAGCTGTTTTTT
CASSFQGWTGELFF
>-|TRBV7-2|TRBJ1-2|many
TGTGCCAGCCCGAACCCAAGGCGGCCCTCGCATGGCTACACCTTC
CASPNPRRPSHGYTF
>TRBD1|TRBV3-1|TRBJ1-2|many
TGTGCCAGCAGCCCTACAGGGGAGGTAAACTATGGCTACACCTTC
CASSPTGEVNYGYTF
>TRBD2|TRBV7-3|TRBJ2-1|many
TGTGCCAGCAGCTTAGGGACTAGCAGTTACAATGAGCAGTTCTTC
CASSLGTSSYNEQFF
>TRBD2|TRBV7-6|TRBJ2-7|-
TGTGCCAGCAGCCTAGCGGGAGTTTCCTCCGAGCAGTACTTC
CASSLAGVSSEQYF
>-|TRBV30|TRBJ2-1|many
TGTGCCTCCCTCCGGGATTACAATGAGCAGTTCTTC
CASLRDYNEQFF
>TRBD1|TRBV4-2|TRBJ2-2|-
TGTGCCAGCAGCTCCCGGACAGGGAACACCGGGGAGCTGTTTTTT
CASSSRTGNTGELFF
>TRBD1|TRBV7-9|TRBJ2-7|many
TGTGCCAGCAGCGTCCACCGGGACAGTAGATCCTACGAGCAGTACTTC
CASSVHRDSRSYEQYF
>-|TRBV7-8|TRBJ2-7|many
TGTGCCAGCAGCCCTCGTGTGGGCCTGGACTACGAGCAGTACTTC
CASSPRVGLDYEQYF
>-|TRBV6-2/TRBV6-3|TRBJ1-5|many
TGTGCCAGCACCGTCCAGAGGGATCAGCCCCAGCATTTT
CASTVQRDQPQHF
>-|TRBV4-2|TRBJ2-1|many
TGTGCCAGCAGCCAAGATAGTGGCGGCCAGAGGGGGCAGTTCTTC
CASSQDSGGQRGQFF